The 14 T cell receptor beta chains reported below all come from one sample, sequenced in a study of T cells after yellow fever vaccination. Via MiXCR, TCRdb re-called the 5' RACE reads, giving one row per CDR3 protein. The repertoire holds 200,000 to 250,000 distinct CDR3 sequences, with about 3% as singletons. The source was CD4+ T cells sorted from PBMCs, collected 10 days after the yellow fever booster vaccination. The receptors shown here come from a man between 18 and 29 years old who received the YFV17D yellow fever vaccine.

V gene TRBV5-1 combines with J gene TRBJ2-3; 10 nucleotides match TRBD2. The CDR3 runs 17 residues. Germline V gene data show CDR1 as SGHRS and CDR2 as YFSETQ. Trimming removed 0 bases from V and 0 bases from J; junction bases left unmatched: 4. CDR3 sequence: CASSLVSSGGSTDTQYF. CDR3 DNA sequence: TGCGCCAGCAGCTTGGTTTCTAGCGGGGGTAGCACAGATACGCAGTATTTT.

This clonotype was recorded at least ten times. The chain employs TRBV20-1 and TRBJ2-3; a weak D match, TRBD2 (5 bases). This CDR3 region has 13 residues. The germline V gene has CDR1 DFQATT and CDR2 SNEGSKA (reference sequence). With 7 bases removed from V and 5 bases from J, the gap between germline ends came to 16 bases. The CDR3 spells CSGTLANGDTQYF. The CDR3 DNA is TGCAGTGGGACTCTCGCCAACGGAGATACGCAGTATTTT.

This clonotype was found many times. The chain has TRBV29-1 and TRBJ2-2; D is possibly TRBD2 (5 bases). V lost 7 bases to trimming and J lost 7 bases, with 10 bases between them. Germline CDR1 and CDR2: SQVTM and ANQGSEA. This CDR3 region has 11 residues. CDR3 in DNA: TGCAGCGGCCGCGGAGGCGGGGAGCTGTTTTTT. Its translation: CSGRGGGELFF.

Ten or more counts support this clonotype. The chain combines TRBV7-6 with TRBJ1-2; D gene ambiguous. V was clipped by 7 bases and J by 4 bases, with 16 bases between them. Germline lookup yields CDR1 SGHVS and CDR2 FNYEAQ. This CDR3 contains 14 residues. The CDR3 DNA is TGTGCCAGCACCCCCTTAGGGTCCACCTATGGCTACACCTTC. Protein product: CASTPLGSTYGYTF. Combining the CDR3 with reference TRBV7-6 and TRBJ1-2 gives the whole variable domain GAGVSQSPRYKVTKRGQDVALRCDPISGHVSLYWYRQALGQGPEFLTYFNYEAQQDKSGLPNDRFSAERPEGSISTLTIQRTEQRDSAMYRCASTPLGSTYGYTFGSGTRLTVV.

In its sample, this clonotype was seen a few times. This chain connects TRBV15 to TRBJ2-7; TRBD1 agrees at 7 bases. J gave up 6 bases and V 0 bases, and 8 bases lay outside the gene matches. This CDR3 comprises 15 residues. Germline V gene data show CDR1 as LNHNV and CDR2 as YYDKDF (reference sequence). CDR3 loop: CATSRDRAGGREQYF. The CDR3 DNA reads TGTGCCACCAGCAGAGATAGGGCAGGGGGACGCGAGCAGTACTTC. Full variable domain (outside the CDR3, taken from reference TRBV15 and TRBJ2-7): DAMVIQNPRYQVTQFGKPVTLSCSQTLNHNVMYWYQQKSSQAPKLLFHYYDKDFNNEADTPDNFQSRRPNTSFCFLDIRSPGLGDTAMYLCATSRDRAGGREQYFGPGTRLTVT.

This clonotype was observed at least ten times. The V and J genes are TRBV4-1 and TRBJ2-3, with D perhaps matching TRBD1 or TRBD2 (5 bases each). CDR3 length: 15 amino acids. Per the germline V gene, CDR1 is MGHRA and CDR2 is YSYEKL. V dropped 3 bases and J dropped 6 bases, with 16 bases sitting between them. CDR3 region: CASSHPLTGTDTQYF. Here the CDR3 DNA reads TGCGCCAGCAGCCACCCCCTAACGGGGACGGATACGCAGTATTTT.

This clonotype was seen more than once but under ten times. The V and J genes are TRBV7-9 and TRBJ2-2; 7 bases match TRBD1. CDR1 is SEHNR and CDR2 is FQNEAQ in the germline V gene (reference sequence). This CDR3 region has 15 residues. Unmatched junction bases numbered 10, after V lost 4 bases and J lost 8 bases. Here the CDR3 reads CASSSPGQRTGELFF. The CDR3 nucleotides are TGTGCCAGCAGCTCACCGGGACAGAGAACGGGGGAGCTGTTTTTT.

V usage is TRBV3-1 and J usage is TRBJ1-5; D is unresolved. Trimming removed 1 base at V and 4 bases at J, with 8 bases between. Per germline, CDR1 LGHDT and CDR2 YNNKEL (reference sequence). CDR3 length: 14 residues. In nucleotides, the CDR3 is TGTGCCAGCAGCCAAGTTTCCGGGAATCAGCCCCAGCATTTT. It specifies CASSQVSGNQPQHF.

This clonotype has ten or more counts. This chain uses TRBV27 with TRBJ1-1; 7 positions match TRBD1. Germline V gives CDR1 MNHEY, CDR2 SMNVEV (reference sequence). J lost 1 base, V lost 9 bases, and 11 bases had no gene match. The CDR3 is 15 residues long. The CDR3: CARLPAGQKNTEAFF. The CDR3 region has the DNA TGTGCCAGATTACCGGCGGGACAGAAGAACACTGAAGCTTTCTTT.

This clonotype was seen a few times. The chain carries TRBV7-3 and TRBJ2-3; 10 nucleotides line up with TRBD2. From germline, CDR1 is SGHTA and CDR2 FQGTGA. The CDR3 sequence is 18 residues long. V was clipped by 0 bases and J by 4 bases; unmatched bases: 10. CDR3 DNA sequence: TGTGCCAGCAGCTTAACATTGGGGCAGCGGGGGGGATCAGATACGCAGTATTTT. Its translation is CASSLTLGQRGGSDTQYF. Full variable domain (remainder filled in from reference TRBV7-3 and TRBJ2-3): GAGVSQTPSNKVTEKGKYVELRCDPISGHTALYWYRQSLGQGPEFLIYFQGTGAADDSGLPNDRFFAVRPEGSVSTLKIQRTERGDSAVYLCASSLTLGQRGGSDTQYFGPGTRLTVL.

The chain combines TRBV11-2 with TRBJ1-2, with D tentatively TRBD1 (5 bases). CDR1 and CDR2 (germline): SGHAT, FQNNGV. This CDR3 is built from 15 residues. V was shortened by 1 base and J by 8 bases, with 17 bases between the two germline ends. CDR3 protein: CASSLVKGNWGGYTF. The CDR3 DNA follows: TGTGCCAGCAGCTTAGTGAAGGGAAATTGGGGCGGCTACACCTTC.

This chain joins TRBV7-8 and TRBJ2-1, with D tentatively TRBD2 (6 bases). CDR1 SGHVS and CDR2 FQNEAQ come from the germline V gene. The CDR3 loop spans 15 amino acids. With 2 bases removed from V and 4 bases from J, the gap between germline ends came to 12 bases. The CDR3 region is CASSLPRTIYNEQFF. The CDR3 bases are TGTGCCAGCAGCTTACCTCGGACTATTTACAATGAGCAGTTCTTC.

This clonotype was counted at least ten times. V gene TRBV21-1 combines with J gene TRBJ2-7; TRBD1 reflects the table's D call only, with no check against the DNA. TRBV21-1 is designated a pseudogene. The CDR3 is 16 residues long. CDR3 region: CASSRDRDPSSYEQYV. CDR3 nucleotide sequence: TGTGCCAGCAGCAGGGACAGGGACCCGAGCTCCTACGAGCAGTACGTC.

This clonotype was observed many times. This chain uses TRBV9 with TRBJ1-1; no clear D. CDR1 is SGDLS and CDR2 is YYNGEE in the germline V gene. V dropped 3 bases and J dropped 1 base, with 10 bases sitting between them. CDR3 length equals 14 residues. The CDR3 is CASSARGRNTEAFF. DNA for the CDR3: TGTGCCAGCAGCGCCCGTGGGAGGAACACTGAAGCTTTCTTT.